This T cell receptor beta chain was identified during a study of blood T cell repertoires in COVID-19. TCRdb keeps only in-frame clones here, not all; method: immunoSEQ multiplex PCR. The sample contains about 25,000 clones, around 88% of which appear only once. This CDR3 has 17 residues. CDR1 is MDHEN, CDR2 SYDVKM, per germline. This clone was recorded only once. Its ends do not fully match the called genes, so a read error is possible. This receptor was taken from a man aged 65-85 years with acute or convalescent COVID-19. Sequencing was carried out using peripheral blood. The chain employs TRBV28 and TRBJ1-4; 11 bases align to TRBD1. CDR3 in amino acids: CASNLPGQGATNEKLFF. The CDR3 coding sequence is TGTGCCAGCAATTTACCGGGACAGGGGGCAACTAATGAAAAACTGTTTTTT.